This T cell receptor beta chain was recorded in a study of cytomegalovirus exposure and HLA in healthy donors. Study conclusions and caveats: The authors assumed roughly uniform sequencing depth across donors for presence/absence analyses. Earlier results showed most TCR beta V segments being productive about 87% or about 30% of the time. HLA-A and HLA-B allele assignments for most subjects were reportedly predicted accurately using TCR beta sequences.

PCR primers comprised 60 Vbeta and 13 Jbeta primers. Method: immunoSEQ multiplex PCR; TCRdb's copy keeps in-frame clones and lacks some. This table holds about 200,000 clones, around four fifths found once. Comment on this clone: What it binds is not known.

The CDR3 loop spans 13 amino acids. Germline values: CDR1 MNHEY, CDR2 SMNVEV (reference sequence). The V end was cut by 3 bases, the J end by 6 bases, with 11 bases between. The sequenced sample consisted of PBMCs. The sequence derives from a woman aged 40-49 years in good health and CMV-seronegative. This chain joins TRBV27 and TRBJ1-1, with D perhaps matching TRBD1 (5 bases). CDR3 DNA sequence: TGTGCCAGCAGTTTTCAGGGTTGGGCTGAAGCTTTCTTT. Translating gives CASSFQGWAEAFF.